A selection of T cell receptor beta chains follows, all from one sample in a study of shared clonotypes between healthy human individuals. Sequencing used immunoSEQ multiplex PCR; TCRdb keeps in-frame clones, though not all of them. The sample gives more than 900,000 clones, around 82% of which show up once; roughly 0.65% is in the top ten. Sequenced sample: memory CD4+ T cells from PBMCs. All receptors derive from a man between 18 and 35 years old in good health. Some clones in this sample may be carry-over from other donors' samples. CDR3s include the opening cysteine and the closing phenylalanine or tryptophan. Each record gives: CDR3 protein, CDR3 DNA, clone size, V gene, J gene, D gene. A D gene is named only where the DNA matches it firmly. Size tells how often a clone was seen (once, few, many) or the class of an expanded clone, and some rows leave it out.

CDR3: CASSYSTGNYGYTF
DNA: TGTGCCAGCAGTTACTCGACAGGGAACTATGGCTACACCTTC
size: once
V: TRBV6-5
J: TRBJ1-2
D: TRBD1

CDR3: CASSEYGGAAQYF
DNA: TGTGCCAGCAGTGAATACGGGGGAGCGGCCCAGTACTTC
size: -
V: TRBV2
J: TRBJ2-5
D: -

CDR3: CASSEVQRGRLSSYNEQFF
DNA: TGTGCCAGCAGTGAAGTCCAGCGGGGGCGGCTTAGCTCCTACAATGAGCAGTTCTTC
size: -
V: TRBV6-1
J: TRBJ2-1
D: TRBD2

CDR3: CASSLERIVGTGELFF
DNA: TGTGCCAGCAGCTTAGAGCGGATCGTTGGCACCGGGGAGCTGTTTTTT
size: -
V: TRBV7-2
J: TRBJ2-2
D: -

CDR3: CASSPLGDSQYF
DNA: TGTGCCAGCAGCCCTTTGGGGGACTCGCAGTATTTT
size: -
V: TRBV28
J: TRBJ2-3
D: -

CDR3: CASRFSGSSYEQYF
DNA: TGTGCCAGCAGATTTAGCGGATCCTCCTACGAGCAGTACTTC
size: -
V: TRBV27
J: TRBJ2-7
D: -

CDR3: CASSPSPIRGGTF
DNA: TGTGCCAGCAGTCCATCCCCGATCCGCGGGGGAACCTTC
size: few
V: TRBV28
J: TRBJ1-2
D: -

CDR3: CASSTTYNEQFF
DNA: TGTGCCAGCAGCACGACGTACAATGAGCAGTTCTTC
size: -
V: TRBV11-3
J: TRBJ2-1
D: -

CDR3: CASSPRLAGEGFHNEQFF
DNA: TGTGCCAGCAGCCCAAGACTAGCGGGAGAAGGGTTCCACAATGAGCAGTTCTTC
size: few
V: TRBV7-8
J: TRBJ2-1
D: TRBD2

CDR3: CATSGGQGLSSYEQYF
DNA: TGTGCCACCAGCGGGGGGCAGGGACTGAGCTCCTACGAGCAGTACTTC
size: -
V: TRBV15
J: TRBJ2-7
D: -

CDR3: CASSLPSLRTPQYF
DNA: TGCGCCAGCAGCTTACCCTCGCTTAGGACACCTCAGTACTTC
size: -
V: TRBV5-1
J: TRBJ2-7
D: -

CDR3: CASSFSPGSINYGYTF
DNA: TGTGCCAGCAGCTTCAGCCCGGGTTCAATTAACTATGGCTACACCTTC
size: -
V: TRBV5-5
J: TRBJ1-2
D: -

CDR3: CASSAGLLGELFF
DNA: TGTGCCAGCAGTGCCGGACTGCTCGGGGAGCTGTTTTTT
size: -
V: TRBV2
J: TRBJ2-2
D: -

CDR3: CASSLMGTSGVNEQFF
DNA: TGCGCCAGCAGCCTAATGGGGACTAGCGGGGTTAATGAGCAGTTCTTC
size: -
V: TRBV5-1
J: TRBJ2-1
D: TRBD2

CDR3: CAISTRRVDTQYF
DNA: TGTGCCATCAGTACCCGCCGGGTGGATACGCAGTATTTT
size: -
V: TRBV10-3
J: TRBJ2-3
D: -

CDR3: CASSQGTQFGNRVGGYTF
DNA: TGTGCCAGCAGCCAAGGGACCCAATTCGGTAATCGGGTTGGTGGCTACACCTTC
size: few
V: TRBV14
J: TRBJ1-2
D: -

CDR3: CATTPLQGRNGYTF
DNA: TGTGCCACCACACCCCTCCAGGGTCGTAATGGCTACACCTTC
size: many
V: TRBV6-5
J: TRBJ1-2
D: -

CDR3: CASSDRQSLEETQYF
DNA: TGCGCCAGCAGTGACCGGCAGTCGCTGGAGGAGACCCAGTACTTC
size: -
V: TRBV10-2
J: TRBJ2-5
D: -

CDR3: CASSLAGGAETQYF
DNA: TGTGCCAGCAGCTTAGCGGGGGGGGCAGAGACCCAGTACTTC
size: -
V: TRBV7-9
J: TRBJ2-5
D: -

CDR3: CASSDRRGLGQYF
DNA: TGTGCCAGCAGTGATCGAAGGGGGCTGGGGCAGTACTTC
size: few
V: TRBV6-1
J: TRBJ2-7
D: TRBD1

CDR3: CASSLRLSESRSTDTQYF
DNA: TGTGCCAGCAGCTTGCGCCTTTCTGAGAGTAGGTCCACAGATACGCAGTATTTT
size: -
V: TRBV4-2
J: TRBJ2-3
D: -

CDR3: CASSDGVWGMSGANVLTF
DNA: TGTGCCAGCAGTGACGGTGTATGGGGAATGTCTGGGGCCAACGTCCTGACTTTC
size: -
V: TRBV6-1
J: TRBJ2-6
D: -